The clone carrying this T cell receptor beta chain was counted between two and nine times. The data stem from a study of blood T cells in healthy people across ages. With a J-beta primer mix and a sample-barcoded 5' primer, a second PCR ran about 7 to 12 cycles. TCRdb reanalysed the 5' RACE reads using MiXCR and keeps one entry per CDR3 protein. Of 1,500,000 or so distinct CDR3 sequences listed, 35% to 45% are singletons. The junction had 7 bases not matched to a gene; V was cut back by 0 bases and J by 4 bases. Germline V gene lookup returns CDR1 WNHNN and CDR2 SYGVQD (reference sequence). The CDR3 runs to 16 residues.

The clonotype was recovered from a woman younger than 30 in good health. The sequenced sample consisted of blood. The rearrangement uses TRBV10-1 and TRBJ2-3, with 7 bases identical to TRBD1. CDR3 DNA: TGCGCCAGCAGTGAGTCAGGAGTACAGGGGCCAGATACGCAGTATTTT. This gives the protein CASSESGVQGPDTQYF.